The next 20 T cell receptor beta chains were all read from a single sample in a study of shared clonotypes between healthy human individuals. In the naive CD8 group, cells lacked CD45RO and were positively selected for CCR7, so terminally differentiated effector memory CD45RA+ cells were left out. The assay was immunoSEQ multiplex PCR, and TCRdb's table has in-frame clones only and misses some. Of about 2 million clones listed, approximately 94% are singletons. The sequenced sample consisted of naive CD8+ T cells sorted from blood. Receptor source: a man aged 18 to 35 in good health.

The V gene is TRBV21-1, the J gene TRBJ2-7. TRBV21-1 represents a pseudogene. The CDR3 totals 14 residues. The CDR3 DNA reads as TGTGCCAGCAGCAAAGTTGTGGGGGACTACGAGCAGTACTTC. This gives the protein CASSKVVGDYEQYF.

V usage is TRBV6-5 and J usage is TRBJ1-5; possible D gene TRBD1, 6 bases. Trimming cost V 6 bases and J 3 bases, with 15 bases left between them. Germline V gene lookup returns CDR1 MNHEY and CDR2 SVGAGI. The CDR3 loop spans 15 amino acids. The CDR3: CASRTLQGINQPQHF. CDR3 sequence (DNA): TGTGCCAGCAGGACACTACAGGGAATCAATCAGCCCCAGCATTTT.

In its sample, this clone was seen a few times. The chain recombines TRBV10-3 with TRBJ2-7; D might be TRBD2 (6 bases). CDR3 length: 13 amino acids. Germline assignment: CDR1 ENHRY and CDR2 SYGVKD. Trimming removed 6 bases at V and 3 bases at J, with 12 bases between. The CDR3 sequence is CAIRGDSGYEQYF. DNA for the CDR3: TGTGCCATCAGAGGGGACTCAGGCTACGAGCAGTACTTC.

The rearrangement uses TRBV2 and TRBJ2-2; TRBD2 matches at 12 bases. Unmatched junction bases numbered 11, after V lost 2 bases and J lost 4 bases. The CDR3 covers 19 residues. Germline lookup yields CDR1 SNHLY and CDR2 FYNNEI. The CDR3 bases are TGTGCCAGCAGTGAAATGGGCCTAGCGGGAGGGCCGAGCACCGGGGAGCTGTTTTTT. Translation gives CASSEMGLAGGPSTGELFF.

This chain connects TRBV11-3 to TRBJ2-7; TRBD2 matches 9 bases. The J segment lost 0 bases and the V segment lost 1 base, leaving 4 bases of the junction unmatched. Germline CDR1 is SGHNT and CDR2 is YENEEA. This CDR3 spans 16 amino acids. CDR3 region: CASSLVERGVSYEQYF. The CDR3 coding sequence is TGTGCCAGCAGCTTAGTAGAGCGGGGGGTCTCCTACGAGCAGTACTTC.

V is TRBV2 and J is TRBJ1-4; TRBD1 matches 11 bases. Germline CDR1 and CDR2: SNHLY and FYNNEI. The CDR3 has 14 residues. Unmatched junction bases numbered 6, after V lost 7 bases and J lost 8 bases. The CDR3 sequence is CASNGQGAEEKLFF. The CDR3 nucleotides read TGTGCCAGCAACGGACAGGGGGCTGAGGAAAAACTGTTTTTT. Combining the CDR3 with reference TRBV2 and TRBJ1-4 gives the whole variable domain EPEVTQTPSHQVTQMGQEVILRCVPISNHLYFYWYRQILGQKVEFLVSFYNNEISEKSEIFDDQFSVERPDGSNFTLKIRSTKLEDSAMYFCASNGQGAEEKLFFGSGTQLSVL.

The CDR3 DNA reads TGTGCCACCAGCAGAACTACGGACAGGGTAGGAAACACCATATATTTT. Residues: CATSRTTDRVGNTIYF. This rearrangement joins TRBV15 to TRBJ1-3; 8 positions agree with TRBD1. The ends lost 2 bases at V and 4 bases at J; junction bases unmatched: 7. The CDR3 totals 16 residues. Germline V gene data show CDR1 as LNHNV and CDR2 as YYDKDF (reference sequence).

The rearrangement joins TRBV28 to TRBJ1-2, with D perhaps matching TRBD1 (5 bases). V lost 4 bases to trimming and J lost 2 bases, with 14 bases between them. Germline V lookup: CDR1 MDHEN, CDR2 SYDVKM. CDR3 size: 15 residues. The CDR3 coding sequence is TGTGCCAGCAGTTCCGGGACGGAGGGGAACTATGGCTACACCTTC. Its translation is CASSSGTEGNYGYTF.

This chain connects TRBV29-1 to TRBJ2-1, with 13 bases fitting TRBD2. V was clipped by 4 bases and J by 4 bases; unmatched bases: 4. Germline CDR1 and CDR2: SQVTM and ANQGSEA. CDR3 size: 15 residues. Here the CDR3 reads CSVVGTSGAYNEQFF. CDR3 DNA: TGCAGCGTTGTCGGGACTAGCGGGGCATACAATGAGCAGTTCTTC.

This sequence joins TRBV30 and TRBJ2-7, with D perhaps assigned TRBD1 or TRBD2 (5 bases each). The CDR3 consists of 16 residues. Germline V gives CDR1 GTSNPN, CDR2 SVGIG (reference sequence). V lost 3 bases and J 3 bases, leaving 21 bases between the germline ends. In DNA, the CDR3 is TGTGCCTGGAGCCTCGTAGGGGAGAGCGAGGGCTACGAGCAGTACTTC. Its protein product is CAWSLVGESEGYEQYF. Full variable domain (outside the CDR3, taken from reference TRBV30 and TRBJ2-7): SQTIHQWPATLVQPVGSPLSLECTVEGTSNPNLYWYRQAAGRGLQLLFYSVGIGQISSEVPQNLSASRPQDRQFILSSKKLLLSDSGFYLCAWSLVGESEGYEQYFGPGTRLTVT.

The chain uses TRBV7-8 and TRBJ2-7; D is unclear. Trimming removed 2 bases at V and 2 bases at J, with 7 bases between. The CDR3 runs to 13 residues. CDR1 and CDR2 from the germline V gene are SGHVS and FQNEAQ. Here the CDR3 DNA reads TGTGCCAGCAGCTTAAACGGTCCCTACGAGCAGTACTTC. It encodes CASSLNGPYEQYF.

The gene calls are TRBV27 and TRBJ2-5; 7 bases line up with TRBD1. Germline loops: CDR1 MNHEY, CDR2 SMNVEV (reference sequence). V dropped 2 bases and J dropped 5; count of bases not matched to a gene: 5. This CDR3 has 14 residues. CDR3 region: CASSLTGDEETQYF. In DNA, the CDR3 is TGTGCCAGCAGTTTAACAGGGGATGAGGAGACCCAGTACTTC.

The genes are TRBV27 and TRBJ2-1, with D unclear. The germline V gene encodes CDR1 MNHEY and CDR2 SMNVEV (reference sequence). The length of the CDR3 is 16 residues. Trimming pared 0 bases from V and 1 base from J, leaving 10 bases between. The CDR3 DNA sequence: TGTGCCAGCAGTTTATCGCCAGGTACATCCTACAATGAGCAGTTCTTC. Translation: CASSLSPGTSYNEQFF.

In regard to this clone: Other DNA sequences in the sample encode the same CDR3. This sequence joins TRBV5-6 and TRBJ2-7, with 9 bases fitting TRBD2. J was trimmed by 4 bases and V by 2 bases; bases with no gene match: 7. This CDR3 is built from 15 residues. Germline loops: CDR1 SGHDT, CDR2 YYEEEE. CDR3 in amino acids: CASSLGIAGAYEQYF. CDR3 DNA: TGTGCCAGCAGCTTAGGGATAGCGGGGGCTTACGAGCAGTACTTC.

This chain joins TRBV6-6 and TRBJ1-5; a weak D match, TRBD1 (6 bases). This CDR3 comprises 15 residues. Per germline, CDR1 MNHNY and CDR2 SVGAGI (reference sequence). Between the trimmed V and J ends, which lost 10 bases and 2 bases, there was a span of 18 bases. The DNA for the CDR3 is TGTGCCACCCAGCCGGGGGCTTTGGGCAATCAGCCCCAGCATTTT. It is translated as CATQPGALGNQPQHF.

On this clone: The sample carries other DNA sequences with the same CDR3. The V call is TRBV27, the J call TRBJ2-7; D gene unclear. The ends were cut back, 3 bases at V and 0 bases at J, with 9 bases in the middle. CDR1 and CDR2 from the germline V gene are MNHEY and SMNVEV (reference sequence). The CDR3 contains 14 residues. CDR3: CASSFGGSSYEQYF. The CDR3 DNA reads TGTGCCAGCAGTTTTGGCGGAAGCTCCTACGAGCAGTACTTC.

The V gene is TRBV28, the J gene TRBJ2-7; TRBD1 agrees at 8 bases. The trim removed 4 bases at V and 2 bases at J, leaving 7 bases unmatched. The length of the CDR3 is 15 residues. Per the germline V gene, CDR1 is MDHEN and CDR2 is SYDVKM. DNA for the CDR3: TGTGCCAGCAGTTCCGGACAGGGCCCTCCCTACGAGCAGTACTTC. This translates into CASSSGQGPPYEQYF.

The rearrangement uses TRBV6-5 and TRBJ2-2, with unresolved D. Trimming shortened V by 6 bases and J by 4 bases, and 12 bases separated the two germline ends. Germline CDR1 and CDR2: MNHEY and SVGAGI. CDR3 size: 14 residues. The CDR3 bases are TGTGCCAGCAGGCCCCTGGGGTTCACCGGGGAGCTGTTTTTT. Its protein is CASRPLGFTGELFF.

Note on this clone: The sample carries other DNA sequences with the same CDR3. The chain employs TRBV27 and TRBJ1-2; D unclear. The CDR3 covers 14 residues. Germline CDR1 reads MNHEY; CDR2 reads SMNVEV (reference sequence). V lost 3 bases and J 2 bases, leaving 10 bases between the germline ends. The CDR3 DNA follows: TGTGCCAGCAGTTTTGGAGAAACCAACTATGGCTACACCTTC. Translation gives CASSFGETNYGYTF.

The chain carries TRBV2 and TRBJ2-1; TRBD2 might be the D (5 bases). The CDR3 has 11 residues. The V end was cut by 8 bases, the J end by 9 bases, with 11 bases between. CDR1 and CDR2 (germline): SNHLY, FYNNEI. This CDR3 reads CASSRESEQFF. The CDR3 DNA is TGTGCCAGCTCCCGGGAAAGTGAGCAGTTCTTC. Combining the CDR3 with reference TRBV2 and TRBJ2-1 gives the whole variable domain EPEVTQTPSHQVTQMGQEVILRCVPISNHLYFYWYRQILGQKVEFLVSFYNNEISEKSEIFDDQFSVERPDGSNFTLKIRSTKLEDSAMYFCASSRESEQFFGPGTRLTVL.